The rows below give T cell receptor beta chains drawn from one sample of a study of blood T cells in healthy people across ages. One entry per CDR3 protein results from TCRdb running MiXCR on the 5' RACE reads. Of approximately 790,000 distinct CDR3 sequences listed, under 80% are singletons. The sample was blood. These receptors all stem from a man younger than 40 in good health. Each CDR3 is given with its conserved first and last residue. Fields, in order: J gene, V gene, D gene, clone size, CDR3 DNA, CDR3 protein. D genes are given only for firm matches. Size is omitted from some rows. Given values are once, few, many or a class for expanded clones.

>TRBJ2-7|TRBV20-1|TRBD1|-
TGCAGTGCTGAGCCAACAGGGGGCGGGGGTTGGGAGCAGTACTTC
CSAEPTGGGGWEQYF
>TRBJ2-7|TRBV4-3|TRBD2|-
TGCGCCAGCAGCCTCACTAGCGGTAAGGACTACGAGCAGTACTTC
CASSLTSGKDYEQYF
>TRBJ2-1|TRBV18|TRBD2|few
TGTGCCAGCTCACGACCGGGACTAGGTTACAATGAGCAGTTCTTC
CASSRPGLGYNEQFF
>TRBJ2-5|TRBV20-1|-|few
TGCAGTGCTAGAGTCCTCGGACCTCAAGAGACCCAGTACTTC
CSARVLGPQETQYF
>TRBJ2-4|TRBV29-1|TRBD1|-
TGCAGCGTCCACGGGACAGGGGAAAACATTCAGTACTTC
CSVHGTGENIQYF
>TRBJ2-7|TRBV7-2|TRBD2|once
TGTGCCAGCAGCAAACGAGGGGGTGAGACTAGCGGGGGGAGCGAGCAGTACTTC
CASSKRGGETSGGSEQYF
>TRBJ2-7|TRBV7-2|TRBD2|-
TGTGCCAGCAGCTATCGGGGACTAGTTAAGGACGAGCAGTACTTC
CASSYRGLVKDEQYF
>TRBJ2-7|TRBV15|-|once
TGTGCCACCAGCAGAGATCTTCCCTACGAGCAGTACTTC
CATSRDLPYEQYF
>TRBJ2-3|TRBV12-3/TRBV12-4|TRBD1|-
TGTGCCAGCAGTTTCCGACAGGGAAACACAGATACGCAGTATTTT
CASSFRQGNTDTQYF
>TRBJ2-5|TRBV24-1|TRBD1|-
TGTGCCACCAACCCAGGTCGGAAACAGGGGGCCTCAGAGACCCAGTACTTC
CATNPGRKQGASETQYF
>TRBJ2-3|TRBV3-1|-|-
TGTGCCAGCAGCCAAGGGTACCTTGTAGAAGATACGCAGTATTTT
CASSQGYLVEDTQYF
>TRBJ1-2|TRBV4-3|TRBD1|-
TGCGCCAGCAGCCAAGGGGACAGGTTGTATGGCTACACCTTC
CASSQGDRLYGYTF
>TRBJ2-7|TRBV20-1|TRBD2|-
TGCAGTGCTAGAGATATAGAATCGCTAGCGGCGGGAGCGATCGCCCCCTACAATGAGCAGTACTTC
CSARDIESLAAGAIAPYNEQYF
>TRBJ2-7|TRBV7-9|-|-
TGTGCCAGCAGCTTAGGGAGCATGGGCGAGCAGTACTTC
CASSLGSMGEQYF
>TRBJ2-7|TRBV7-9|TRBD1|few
TGTGCCAGCAGCCAGAAGGGACAGGGGGCCTACGAGCAGTACTTC
CASSQKGQGAYEQYF
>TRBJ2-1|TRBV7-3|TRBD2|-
TGTGCCAGCAGCTTAGGGCGGGGGGGCAGTGAGCAGTTCTTC
CASSLGRGGSEQFF
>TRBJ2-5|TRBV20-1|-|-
TGCAGTGCTAGAGTCCCAACTGACAGTGCCCAGTACTTC
CSARVPTDSAQYF
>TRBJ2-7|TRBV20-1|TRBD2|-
TGCAGTGCTAGCCGACTAGCGGGGGGGCGTTACGAGCAGTACTTC
CSASRLAGGRYEQYF
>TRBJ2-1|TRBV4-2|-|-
TGTGCCAGCAGCCCCCTATGGGGGAACTCCTACAATGAGCAGTTCTTC
CASSPLWGNSYNEQFF
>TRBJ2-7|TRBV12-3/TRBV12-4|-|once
TGTGCCAGCAGTGGTGTGGGGGGCTCCTACGAGCAGTACTTC
CASSGVGGSYEQYF
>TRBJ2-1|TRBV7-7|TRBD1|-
TGTGCTAGCAGTCCACACCCGGGACAGAATCTTTACAATGAGCAGTTCTTC
CASSPHPGQNLYNEQFF
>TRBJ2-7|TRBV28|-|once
TGTGCCAGCAGTTCTCCCTTCACCAACAATGAGCAGTACTTC
CASSSPFTNNEQYF
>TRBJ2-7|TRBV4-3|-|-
TGCGCCAGCAGCCAAGAAAGGGGATCCCACGAGCAGTACTTC
CASSQERGSHEQYF
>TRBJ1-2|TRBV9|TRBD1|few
TGTGCCAGCAGCACACGGGACAGGGCGTCTTACACCTTC
CASSTRDRASYTF
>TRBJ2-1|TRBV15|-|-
TGTGCCACCAGCAGAGAGCCCCAGCAGCCGTATGAGCAGTTCTTC
CATSREPQQPYEQFF
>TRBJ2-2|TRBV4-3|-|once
TGCGCCAGCAGCCAGGGGACGGGACGGACGAACACCGGGGAGCTGTTTTTT
CASSQGTGRTNTGELFF
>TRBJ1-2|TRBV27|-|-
TGTGCCAGCAGTTTATCCGCGGACTATGGCTACACCTTC
CASSLSADYGYTF
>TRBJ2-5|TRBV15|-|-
TGTGCCACCAGCAGAGCAGGACAGAAAGAGACCCAGTACTTC
CATSRAGQKETQYF
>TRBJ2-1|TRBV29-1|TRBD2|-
TGCAGCGTTGAAAAGGCTGGGCTAGCGGGGGCCGTGAGTTACAATGAGCAGTTCTTC
CSVEKAGLAGAVSYNEQFF
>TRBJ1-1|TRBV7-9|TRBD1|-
TGTGCCAGCAGCACACCGAACAGGGGGGACACTGAAGCTTTCTTT
CASSTPNRGDTEAFF
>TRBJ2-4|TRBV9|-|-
TGTGCCAGCGCCTCGGCATTTGGGGTCGGTAACATTCAGTACTTC
CASASAFGVGNIQYF
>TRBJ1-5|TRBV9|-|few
TGTGCCAGCAGCGTAGAGGGGAACTACCAGCATTTT
CASSVEGNYQHF
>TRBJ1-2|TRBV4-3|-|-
TGCGCCAGCAGCGACACCGGGCGAGTTGGTGGCTACACCTTC
CASSDTGRVGGYTF
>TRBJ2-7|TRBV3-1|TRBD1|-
TGTGCCAGCAGCCAAGAATGGGGGACAGGGACGGACGAGCAGTACTTC
CASSQEWGTGTDEQYF
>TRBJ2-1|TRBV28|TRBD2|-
TGTGCCAGCAGTCAAGCGCGGACTAGCGTGGGTGGGTATGAGCAGTTCTTC
CASSQARTSVGGYEQFF
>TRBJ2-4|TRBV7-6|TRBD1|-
TGTGCCAGCAGCATCGGACAGGGATACATTCAGTACTTC
CASSIGQGYIQYF
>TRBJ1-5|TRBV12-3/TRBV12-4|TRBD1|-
TGTGCCAGCAGTCCTACAGCGGACAGGGGGCTTGATCAGCCCCAGCATTTT
CASSPTADRGLDQPQHF